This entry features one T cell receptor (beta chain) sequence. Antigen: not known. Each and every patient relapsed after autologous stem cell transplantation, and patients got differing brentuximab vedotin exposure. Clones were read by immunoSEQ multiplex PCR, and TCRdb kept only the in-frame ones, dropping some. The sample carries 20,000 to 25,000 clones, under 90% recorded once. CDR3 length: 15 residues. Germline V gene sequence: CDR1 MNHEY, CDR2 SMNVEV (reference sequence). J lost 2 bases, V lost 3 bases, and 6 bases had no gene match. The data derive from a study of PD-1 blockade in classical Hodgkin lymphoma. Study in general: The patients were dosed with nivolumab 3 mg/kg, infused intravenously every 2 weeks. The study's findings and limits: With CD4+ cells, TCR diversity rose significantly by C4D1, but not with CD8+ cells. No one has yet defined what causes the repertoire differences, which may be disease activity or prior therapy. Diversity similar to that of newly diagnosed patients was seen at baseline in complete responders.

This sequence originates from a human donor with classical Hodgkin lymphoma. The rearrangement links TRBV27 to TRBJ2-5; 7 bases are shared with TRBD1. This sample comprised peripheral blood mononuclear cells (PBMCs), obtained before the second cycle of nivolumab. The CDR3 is CASSFLGQPQETQYF. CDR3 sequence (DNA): TGTGCCAGCAGTTTCTTGGGACAGCCACAAGAGACCCAGTACTTC.